The source of this TCR beta chain is a study of cytomegalovirus exposure and HLA in healthy donors. Study context: About 85 million unique TCR sequences came from HLA-typed donors in an early release.

13 Jbeta primers and 60 Vbeta primers were used for the PCR. The data were produced by immunoSEQ multiplex PCR, yet TCRdb's version contains in-frame clones alone and is incomplete. The sample lists over 150,000 clones; 77% were seen once. The sequenced sample consisted of PBMCs. This receptor was identified in a male donor in good health and CMV-seropositive.

The CDR3 DNA sequence: TGTGCCTGGAGTACAGGGGTCAATAGAGATCAGCCCCAGCATTTT. Its translation is CAWSTGVNRDQPQHF. V is TRBV30 and J is TRBJ1-5, with 7 bases aligning to TRBD1. V shed 2 bases and J 5 bases; nucleotides not matched to a gene: 9. CDR1 is GTSNPN, CDR2 SVGIG, per germline (reference sequence). This CDR3 is 15 amino acids long.